The sequence of this T cell receptor beta chain was determined in a study of CD8+ T cells in alopecia areata. Study overall: Treated patients swallowed 5 to 10 mg of oral tofacitinib twice daily. Patients remained on tofacitinib for 6 to 18 months and then went 6 months without it.

Study-level points and caveats: Tofacitinib did not eliminate many expanded lesional clones from scalp or blood. Among the cells sequenced in scalp samples are also the resident alphabeta T cells of normal skin.

Trimming took 5 bases from V and 2 from J; bases not matched to a gene: 4. This CDR3 is built from 15 residues. The germline V gene encodes CDR1 SGHAT and CDR2 FQNNGV. As concerns this clone: Its antigen remains unidentified.

Described treatment: oral pan-JAK inhibitor, 5-10 mg twice daily. It was cDNA, reverse transcribed from extracted RNA, that served as the sequencing template. Sequencing was performed with immunoSEQ multiplex PCR; in TCRdb, only in-frame clones are kept and a portion is missing. The sample yields approximately 200,000 clones, about three fifths seen once. The clonotype comes from a human donor with alopecia areata. V usage is TRBV11-2 and J usage is TRBJ2-1, with 9 bases that match TRBD2. The sequenced sample was CD4+ T cells sorted from blood, obtained at week 4, from a patient treated with tofacitinib. The CDR3 bases are TGTGCCAGCAGCATAGCGGGGGTGCCCTACAATGAGCAGTTCTTC. Its translation is CASSIAGVPYNEQFF.